The 8 T cell receptor beta chains in this list originate from one sample, sequenced in a study of blood T cell repertoires in COVID-19. Generated by immunoSEQ multiplex PCR, the TCRdb table keeps only in-frame clones and is missing some. Of about 400,000 clones listed, just under 90% are singletons. The specimen sequenced was PBMCs or T cells enriched from blood (not recorded which). The receptor source for this set is a woman aged 30 to 39 who had recovered from COVID-19.

The rearrangement links TRBV5-1 to TRBJ1-2; 7 nucleotides agree with TRBD1. The CDR3 runs 15 residues. Per germline, CDR1 SGHRS and CDR2 YFSETQ. Unmatched junction bases numbered 6, after V lost 2 bases and J lost 2 bases. CDR3 DNA: TGCGCCAGCAGCTTTATAGGGACAGACAACTATGGCTACACCTTC. Its translation: CASSFIGTDNYGYTF.

J is TRBJ1-1 and V is TRBV12-3 or TRBV12-4; 8 positions match TRBD1. The CDR3 totals 13 residues. V lost 7 bases to trimming and J lost 3 bases; unmatched junction nucleotides: 4. DNA for the CDR3: TGTGCCAGCACTCAGGGGGCGTACACTGAAGCTTTCTTT. Translated, it gives CASTQGAYTEAFF.

The chain combines TRBV28 with TRBJ2-1; 7 positions agree with TRBD1. Germline V gives CDR1 MDHEN, CDR2 SYDVKM. This CDR3 region has 13 residues. The J segment lost 7 bases and the V segment lost 3 bases, leaving 3 bases of the junction unmatched. CDR3 DNA: TGTGCCAGCAGTTTGGGGACAGATAATGAGCAGTTCTTC. Protein sequence: CASSLGTDNEQFF.

A single count supports this clone. The chain recombines TRBV10-3 with TRBJ2-1, with a possible D match to TRBD2 (6 bases). The CDR3 totals 14 residues. With 4 bases removed from V and 10 bases from J, the gap between germline ends came to 17 bases. The germline V gene has CDR1 ENHRY and CDR2 SYGVKD. CDR3 coding DNA: TGTGCCATCAGTGTTGGGGGGAGCCTACACGAGCAGTTCTTC. Amino acid sequence: CAISVGGSLHEQFF.

This chain connects TRBV27 to TRBJ1-2, with 7 bases that match TRBD1. The CDR3 length is 14 residues. CDR1 is MNHEY and CDR2 is SMNVEV in the germline V gene (reference sequence). V shed 4 bases, J shed 6 bases, and the junction held 8 bases outside the gene matches. The CDR3 DNA follows: TGTGCCAGCAGTTCGACAGGGTACGGGGATGGCTACACCTTC. It is translated as CASSSTGYGDGYTF.

The chain links TRBV19 to TRBJ2-2; 7 bases agree with TRBD2. The CDR3 is 14 residues long. Trimming cost V 6 bases and J 5 bases; bases outside gene matches: 6. The V gene's germline CDR1 is LNHDA and CDR2 SQIVND (reference sequence). CDR3 sequence reads: CASRNGGITGELFF. CDR3 bases: TGTGCCAGTAGAAACGGGGGGATAACCGGGGAGCTGTTTTTT.

The chain joins TRBV7-9 to TRBJ2-1, with no clear D. The CDR3 sequence is 14 residues long. V was pared by 3 bases and J by 3 bases, with 9 bases between. Germline-derived CDR1 and CDR2 are SEHNR and FQNEAQ (reference sequence). CDR3 sequence: CASSLTPDYNEQFF. CDR3 coding DNA: TGTGCCAGCAGCTTGACACCAGACTACAATGAGCAGTTCTTC.

V is TRBV28 and J is TRBJ2-1, with D tentatively TRBD2 (6 bases). CDR3 length: 14 residues. Germline V gene lookup returns CDR1 MDHEN and CDR2 SYDVKM. V was shortened by 5 bases and J by 6 bases, with 14 bases between the two germline ends. The chain's CDR3 is CASSNSISGNEQFF. The DNA of the CDR3 is TGTGCCAGCAGTAACAGCATTAGCGGCAATGAGCAGTTCTTC.